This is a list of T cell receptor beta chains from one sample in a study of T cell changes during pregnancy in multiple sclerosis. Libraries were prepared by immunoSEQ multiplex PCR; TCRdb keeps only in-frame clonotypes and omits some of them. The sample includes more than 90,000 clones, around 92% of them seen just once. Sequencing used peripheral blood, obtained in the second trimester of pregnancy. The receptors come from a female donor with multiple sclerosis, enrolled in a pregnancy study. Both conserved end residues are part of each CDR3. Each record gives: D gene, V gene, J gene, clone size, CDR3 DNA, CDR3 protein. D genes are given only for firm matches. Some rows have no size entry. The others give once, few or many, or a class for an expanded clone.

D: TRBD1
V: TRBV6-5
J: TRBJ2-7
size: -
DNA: TGTGCCAGCAGTTACTACGGGACAGGGACCTACGAGCAGTACTTC
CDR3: CASSYYGTGTYEQYF

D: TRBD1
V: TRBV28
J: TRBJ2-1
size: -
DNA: TGTGCCAGCAGTATGACCGTGGGACAGGGGTGGGCACACAATGAGCAGTTCTTC
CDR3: CASSMTVGQGWAHNEQFF

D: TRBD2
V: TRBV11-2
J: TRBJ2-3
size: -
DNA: TGTGCCAGCAGCTTACGGCGGGAGTTTACAGATACGCAGTATTTT
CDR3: CASSLRREFTDTQYF

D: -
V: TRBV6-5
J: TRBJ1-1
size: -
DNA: TGTGCCAGCAGTTCGCGATCAGTGGCCGGGGCTGAAGCTTTCTTT
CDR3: CASSSRSVAGAEAFF

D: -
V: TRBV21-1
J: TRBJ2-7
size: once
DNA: TGTGCCAGCAGCCAAGAGGAGACAGGAGACTACGAGCAGTACTTC
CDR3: CASSQEETGDYEQYF

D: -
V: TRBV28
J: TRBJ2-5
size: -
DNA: TGTGCCAGCAGGCCTACAGGGCGCGAGACCCAGTACTTC
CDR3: CASRPTGRETQYF

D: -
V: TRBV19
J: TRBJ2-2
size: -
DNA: TGTGCCAGTACCCCGACCGGGGAGCTGTTTTTT
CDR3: CASTPTGELFF

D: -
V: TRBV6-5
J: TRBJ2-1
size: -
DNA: TGTGCCAGCAGTTACTCGAGTGGTGCGCAGTTCTTC
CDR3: CASSYSSGAQFF

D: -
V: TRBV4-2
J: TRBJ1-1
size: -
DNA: TGTGCCAGCAGCCCAGGCCGCCGTTTCGACACTGAAGCTTTCTTT
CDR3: CASSPGRRFDTEAFF

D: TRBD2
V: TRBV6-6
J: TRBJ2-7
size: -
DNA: TGTGCCAGCAGTACTAGCGGGAGGACCTACGAGCAGTACTTC
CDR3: CASSTSGRTYEQYF

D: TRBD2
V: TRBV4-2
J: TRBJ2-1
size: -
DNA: TGTGCCAGCAGCCAAGATGGCGGGAGGGCCTACAATGAGCAGTTCTTC
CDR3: CASSQDGGRAYNEQFF

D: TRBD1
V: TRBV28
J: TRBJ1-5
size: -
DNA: TGTGCCAGCAGCCAAGACGGGACAGCAACATATAGCAATCAGCCCCAGCATTTT
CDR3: CASSQDGTATYSNQPQHF

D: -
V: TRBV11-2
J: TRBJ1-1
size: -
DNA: TGTGCCAGCAGCTTAGGGAGGGGGGGTCCCAGCGCCACACACACTGAAGCTTTCTTT
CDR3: CASSLGRGGPSATHTEAFF

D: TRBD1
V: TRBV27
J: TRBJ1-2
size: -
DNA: TGTGCCAGCAGTTCTGGGACAGGACCTTACTATGGCTACACCTTC
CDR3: CASSSGTGPYYGYTF

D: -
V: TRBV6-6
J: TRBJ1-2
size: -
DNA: TGTGCCAGCACCTCAGGGTTGCCTCTTGGCTACACCTTC
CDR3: CASTSGLPLGYTF

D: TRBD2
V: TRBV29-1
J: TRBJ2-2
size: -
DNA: TGCAGCGTTACTGGGACTAGTTTAACCGGGGAGCTGTTTTTT
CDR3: CSVTGTSLTGELFF

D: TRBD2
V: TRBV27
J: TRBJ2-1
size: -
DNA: TGTGCCAGCAGTTTTGGTGGGACTAGCGGGATCTACAATGAGCAGTTCTTC
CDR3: CASSFGGTSGIYNEQFF

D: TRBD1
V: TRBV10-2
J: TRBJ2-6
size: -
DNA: TGCGCCAGCGGGACAGGAACTGGGGCCAACGTCCTGACTTTC
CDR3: CASGTGTGANVLTF

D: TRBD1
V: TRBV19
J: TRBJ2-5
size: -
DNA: TGTGCCAGTAGTATGACAGGGGGTCGGGAGACCCAGTACTTC
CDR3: CASSMTGGRETQYF

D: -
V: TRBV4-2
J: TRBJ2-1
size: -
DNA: TGTGCCAGCAGCCAAGCCAACAGGGTTCGGTACAATGAGCAGTTCTTC
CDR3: CASSQANRVRYNEQFF

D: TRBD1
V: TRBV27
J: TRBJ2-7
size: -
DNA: TGTGCCAGCAGTCTGTCGGCAGGGGGCTTATACGAGCAGTACTTC
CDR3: CASSLSAGGLYEQYF

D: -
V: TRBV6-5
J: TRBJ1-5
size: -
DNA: TGTGCCAGCAGTTGGGTGGAGAATCAGCCCCAGCATTTT
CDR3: CASSWVENQPQHF

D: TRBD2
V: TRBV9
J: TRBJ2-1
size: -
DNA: TGTGCCAGCAGCGCCTATACGGGGGGAGCTCACAATGAGCAGTTCTTC
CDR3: CASSAYTGGAHNEQFF

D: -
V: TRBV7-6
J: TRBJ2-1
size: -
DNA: TGTGCCAGCAGCTTAGAGTCTGCGGAGGACTACAATGAGCAGTTCTTC
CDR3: CASSLESAEDYNEQFF

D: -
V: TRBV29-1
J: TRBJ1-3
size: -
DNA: TGCAGCGTCGCCCTGACAAACTCTGGAAACACCATATATTTT
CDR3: CSVALTNSGNTIYF

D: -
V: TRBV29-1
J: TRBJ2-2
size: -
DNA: TGCAGCGGCGGCCAGGGCACCGGGGAGCTGTTTTTT
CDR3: CSGGQGTGELFF

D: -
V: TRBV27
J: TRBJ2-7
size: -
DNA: TGTGCCACCCAGGGCATGGGCTACGAGCAGTACTTC
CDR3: CATQGMGYEQYF

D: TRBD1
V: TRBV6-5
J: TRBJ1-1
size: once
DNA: TGTGCCAGCCGGACCGTGACAGGGTGGAACACTGAAGCTTTCTTT
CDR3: CASRTVTGWNTEAFF

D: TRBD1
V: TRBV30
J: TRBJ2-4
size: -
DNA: TGTGCCTGGGGACAGGAAAACATTCAGTACTTC
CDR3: CAWGQENIQYF

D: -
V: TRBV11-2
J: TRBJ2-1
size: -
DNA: TGTGCCAGCAGCGTGACTAGGAATGAGCAGTTCTTC
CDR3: CASSVTRNEQFF

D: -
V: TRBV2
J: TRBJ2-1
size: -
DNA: TGTGCCAGCAGGGGGGGACCGAGCTCCTACAATGAGCAGTTCTTC
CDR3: CASRGGPSSYNEQFF

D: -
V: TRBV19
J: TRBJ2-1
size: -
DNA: TGTGCCAGTAGTCCGTTTTCAGGGCGGAGCAATGAGCAGTTCTTC
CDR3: CASSPFSGRSNEQFF

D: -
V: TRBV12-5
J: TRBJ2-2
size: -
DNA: TGTGCTAGTGCCTCGGGAGCCGGGGAGCTGTTTTTT
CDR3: CASASGAGELFF

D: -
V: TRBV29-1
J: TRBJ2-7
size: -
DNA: TGCAGCGTTCTCCGGCAGGCCTCCTACGAGCAGTACTTC
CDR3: CSVLRQASYEQYF

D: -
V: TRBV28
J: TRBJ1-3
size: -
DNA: TGTGCCAGCAATAATCAGGGTTCAGGAAACACCATATATTTT
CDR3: CASNNQGSGNTIYF

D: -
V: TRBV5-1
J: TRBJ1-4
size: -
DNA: TGCGCCAGCAGCTTTGGCGGGTTGGGCTCCGCAACTAATGAAAAACTGTTTTTT
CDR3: CASSFGGLGSATNEKLFF

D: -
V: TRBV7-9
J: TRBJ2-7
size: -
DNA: TGTGCCAGCAGCTTAGTCGGCGAGCAGTACTTC
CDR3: CASSLVGEQYF

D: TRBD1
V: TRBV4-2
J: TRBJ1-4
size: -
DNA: TGTGCCAGCAGCCAAGATACAGGGGATGCTGAAAAACTGTTTTTT
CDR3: CASSQDTGDAEKLFF

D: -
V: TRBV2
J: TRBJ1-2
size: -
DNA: TGTGCCAGCAGATCTCGGACAGAAAATAACTATGGCTACACCTTC
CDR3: CASRSRTENNYGYTF

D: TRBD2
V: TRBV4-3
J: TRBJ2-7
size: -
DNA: TGCGCCAGCAGCCCTGGGACTAGCGGCTACGAGCAGTACTTC
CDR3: CASSPGTSGYEQYF

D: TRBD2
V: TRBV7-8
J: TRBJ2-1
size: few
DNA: TGTGCCAGCAGCTTAGGGCGGCTAGCGGGATGGGATGAGCAGTTCTTC
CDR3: CASSLGRLAGWDEQFF

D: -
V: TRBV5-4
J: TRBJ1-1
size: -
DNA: TGTGCCAGCAGCTTGGGGGGAGGGACTGAAGCTTTCTTT
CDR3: CASSLGGGTEAFF